This passage covers 26 T cell receptor beta chains from one sample sequenced in a study of cytomegalovirus exposure and HLA in healthy donors. 60 Vbeta and 13 Jbeta primers were used in PCR. Only in-frame clones appear in the TCRdb table, and some are missing; sequencing was by immunoSEQ multiplex PCR. The repertoire has around 210,000 clones, roughly 81% of them found once; the top ten carry about 0.22%. Sequenced material: PBMCs. The receptors were gathered from a girl aged 2-10 years in good health and CMV-seronegative.

CDR3 DNA: TGTGCCAGCAGTGATGGAGGTAACCTTTATAGCAATCAGCCCCAGCATTTT. Protein: CASSDGGNLYSNQPQHF. J is TRBJ1-5 and V is TRBV6-1; no clear D gene. Trimming stripped 3 bases from V and 0 bases from J, with 15 bases between. The germline V gene has CDR1 MNHNS and CDR2 SASEGT. There are 17 residues in the CDR3.

The CDR3 DNA reads as TGTGCCAGCAGCTACGTATTACAGGGGGCCGGTGAGCAGTTCTTC. This translates into CASSYVLQGAGEQFF. The rearrangement uses TRBV5-4 and TRBJ2-1; 9 nucleotides agree with TRBD1. Germline CDR1 reads SGHNT; CDR2 reads YYREEE (reference sequence). Trimming removed 3 bases from V and 9 bases from J; junction bases left unmatched: 10. The CDR3 loop spans 15 amino acids.

The CDR3 loop is CASSQPRWGVKNIQYF. The CDR3 bases are TGTGCCAGCAGCCAGCCCCGCTGGGGGGTCAAAAACATTCAGTACTTC. This sequence joins TRBV7-2 and TRBJ2-4; D is perhaps TRBD2 (6 bases). V lost 5 bases, J lost 3 bases, and 17 bases lay in between. This CDR3 has 16 residues. The germline gives CDR1 SGHTA, CDR2 FQGNSA.

The chain joins TRBV4-2 to TRBJ2-2, with 7 bases matching TRBD1. The V gene end was trimmed by 3 bases and the J gene end by 0 bases; junction bases not matched to a gene: 1. Germline V lookup: CDR1 LGHNA, CDR2 YNFKEQ. The CDR3 is 15 amino acids. CDR3 in amino acids: CASSHGTANTGELFF. The CDR3 bases are TGTGCCAGCAGCCATGGGACAGCGAACACCGGGGAGCTGTTTTTT.

The chain is built from TRBV15 and TRBJ2-3; D possibly corresponds to TRBD1 (5 bases). Between the trimmed V and J ends, which lost 1 base and 4 bases, there was a span of 18 bases. The CDR3 has 17 residues. CDR1 is LNHNV and CDR2 is YYDKDF in the germline V gene (reference sequence). The CDR3 sequence: CATSRASRAVLADTQYF. The CDR3 nucleotides read TGTGCCACCAGCAGAGCATCCAGGGCGGTTTTAGCAGATACGCAGTATTTT.

About this clone itself: Other nucleotide sequences in the sample specify the same CDR3. The chain uses TRBV6-1 and TRBJ1-5; the D is unclear. Trimming removed 3 bases at V and 1 base at J, with 7 bases between. Germline values: CDR1 MNHNS, CDR2 SASEGT. This CDR3 is 14 amino acids long. DNA for the CDR3: TGTGCCAGCAGTGAGGGAGGGAGCAATCAGCCCCAGCATTTT. It yields the protein CASSEGGSNQPQHF.

This sequence joins TRBV5-5 and TRBJ1-5; 8 bases match TRBD1. The junction had 6 bases not matched to a gene; V was cut back by 2 bases and J by 2 bases. Looked up from germline, CDR1 is SGHKS and CDR2 is YYEKEE (reference sequence). This CDR3 region has 16 residues. CDR3: CASSLVVQGGNQPQHF. The CDR3, as DNA: TGTGCCAGCAGCTTAGTAGTACAGGGGGGCAATCAGCCCCAGCATTTT.

The rearrangement links TRBV7-9 to TRBJ1-3; D gene uncertain. The germline V gene has CDR1 SEHNR and CDR2 FQNEAQ (reference sequence). CDR3 size: 15 residues. The V and J ends lost 2 bases and 0 bases respectively, with 8 bases between them. The CDR3 protein is CASSLIHSSGNTIYF. The DNA for the CDR3 is TGTGCCAGCAGCTTAATCCATAGCTCTGGAAACACCATATATTTT.

This clone has only a few counts. V and J are TRBV11-2 and TRBJ2-1, with no clear D. Germline loops: CDR1 SGHAT, CDR2 FQNNGV. V lost 1 base and J 10 bases, leaving 5 bases between the germline ends. CDR3 length: 11 residues. The CDR3: CASSLAYEQFF. As DNA, the CDR3 is TGTGCCAGCAGCTTAGCCTACGAGCAGTTCTTC.

Regarding this clone: The sample contains more than one DNA sequence encoding this CDR3. V usage is TRBV4-1 and J usage is TRBJ1-5, with D uncertain. This CDR3 spans 13 amino acids. Germline V lookup: CDR1 MGHRA, CDR2 YSYEKL. The V end was cut by 1 base, the J end by 8 bases, with 9 bases between. The DNA of the CDR3 is TGCGCCAGCAGCCAAGGGCCCGGGGAGCCCCAGCATTTT. Translating it yields CASSQGPGEPQHF.

This chain connects TRBV6-5 to TRBJ1-1, with 10 nucleotides matching TRBD1. V lost 4 bases to trimming and J lost 10 bases; unmatched junction nucleotides: 15. Per the germline V gene, CDR1 is MNHEY and CDR2 is SVGAGI. The CDR3 is made up of 16 amino acids. CDR3 in amino acids: CASSFLGQGVLKRAFF. The CDR3 nucleotides read TGTGCCAGCAGTTTCCTCGGACAGGGGGTTCTTAAACGAGCTTTCTTT.

V gene TRBV9 combines with J gene TRBJ1-1; D might be TRBD1 (6 bases). V gave up 4 bases and J gave up 1 base, with 14 bases separating them. The length of the CDR3 is 15 residues. The germline gives CDR1 SGDLS, CDR2 YYNGEE. The CDR3 here is CASSPRGGGNTEAFF. DNA of the CDR3: TGTGCCAGCAGCCCCAGAGGGGGGGGGAACACTGAAGCTTTCTTT.

The V and J genes are TRBV7-8 and TRBJ2-5; 9 positions agree with TRBD2. The germline gives CDR1 SGHVS, CDR2 FQNEAQ. This CDR3 spans 14 amino acids. Losses at the gene ends were 1 base for V and 4 bases for J; bases not matched to a gene: 1. The CDR3 nucleotides are TGTGCCAGCAGCTTAGGACTAGCGGTAGAGACCCAGTACTTC. Residues: CASSLGLAVETQYF.

The genes are TRBV18 and TRBJ1-2; weak D call: TRBD1 (6 bases). The germline CDR1 and CDR2 sequences are KGHSH and LQKENI. V gave up 0 bases and J gave up 7 bases, with 12 bases separating them. The CDR3 consists of 14 residues. The CDR3 DNA is TGTGCCAGCTCACCACCGGTACAGGGCGGTGGCTACACCTTC. Encoded protein: CASSPPVQGGGYTF.

The rearrangement uses TRBV4-2 and TRBJ2-1; the match to TRBD1 covers 7 bases. Germline V lookup: CDR1 LGHNA, CDR2 YNFKEQ. Losses at the gene ends were 1 base for V and 5 bases for J; bases not matched to a gene: 5. The CDR3 length is 15 residues. The CDR3 coding sequence is TGTGCCAGCAGCCAAGGACAGGGAGCGGACAATGAGCAGTTCTTC. As protein: CASSQGQGADNEQFF.

The genes are TRBV9 and TRBJ2-5; 7 nucleotides match TRBD1. Germline loops: CDR1 SGDLS, CDR2 YYNGEE. Trimming took 4 bases from V and 4 from J; bases not matched to a gene: 7. CDR3 length: 14 amino acids. The DNA for the CDR3 is TGTGCCAGCAGCCCTCGACAGGGTCGAGAGACCCAGTACTTC. Its translation: CASSPRQGRETQYF.

The rearrangement joins TRBV19 to TRBJ2-1, with D possibly being TRBD2 (6 bases). This CDR3 spans 14 amino acids. Trimming left V 5 bases short and J 5 bases short, with 13 bases between. Looked up from germline, CDR1 is LNHDA and CDR2 is SQIVND (reference sequence). The CDR3 loop is CASSGLGGNNEQFF. As DNA, the CDR3 is TGTGCCAGTAGTGGCTTGGGAGGAAACAATGAGCAGTTCTTC.

This clone was found once. This chain joins TRBV5-1 and TRBJ2-3, with 11 bases matching TRBD2. The CDR3 is made up of 15 amino acids. Losses at the gene ends were 3 bases for V and 3 bases for J; bases not matched to a gene: 3. Germline V gene lookup returns CDR1 SGHRS and CDR2 YFSETQ. This CDR3 is CASSSLAGGTDTQYF. DNA for the CDR3: TGCGCCAGCAGCTCCCTAGCGGGGGGTACAGATACGCAGTATTTT.

This chain connects TRBV4-2 to TRBJ2-1; TRBD2 matches 8 bases. The CDR3 is made up of 15 amino acids. Germline V gene data show CDR1 as LGHNA and CDR2 as YNFKEQ. Losses at the gene ends were 0 bases for V and 6 bases for J; bases not matched to a gene: 4. CDR3 nucleotides: TGTGCCAGCAGCCAAGAGGGACTAGGCCTCAATGAGCAGTTCTTC. Translating gives CASSQEGLGLNEQFF.

This clone appeared a few times. The CDR3 region is CASSLYGEAFF. Written as DNA, the CDR3 is TGTGCCAGCAGTTTATACGGTGAAGCTTTCTTT. The V and J genes are TRBV27 and TRBJ1-1; no clear D gene. This CDR3 contains 11 residues. The germline gives CDR1 MNHEY, CDR2 SMNVEV (reference sequence). V was cut by 1 base and J by 7 bases, with 4 bases left in between.

The chain carries TRBV5-1 and TRBJ1-1; D uncertain. CDR3 length equals 14 residues. Per germline, CDR1 SGHRS and CDR2 YFSETQ. With 0 bases removed from V and 1 base from J, the gap between germline ends came to 7 bases. The CDR3 loop is CASSLGGENTEAFF. The DNA of the CDR3 is TGCGCCAGCAGCTTGGGCGGAGAGAACACTGAAGCTTTCTTT. Drawing the rest from reference TRBV5-1 and TRBJ1-1, the complete variable domain is KAGVTQTPRYLIKTRGQQVTLSCSPISGHRSVSWYQQTPGQGLQFLFEYFSETQRNKGNFPGRFSGRQFSNSRSEMNVSTLELGDSALYLCASSLGGENTEAFFGQGTRLTVV.

This chain uses TRBV7-7 with TRBJ2-3, with TRBD2 identical over 7 bases. The CDR3 has 13 residues. Germline values: CDR1 SSHAT, CDR2 FNYEAQ (reference sequence). The V gene end was trimmed by 5 bases and the J gene end by 5 bases; junction bases not matched to a gene: 4. CDR3 sequence reads: CASSGTSEDTQYF. The CDR3 bases are TGTGCCAGCAGCGGAACTAGCGAAGATACGCAGTATTTT.

The chain joins TRBV6-5 to TRBJ1-3; 10 bases agree with TRBD1. The germline V gene encodes CDR1 MNHEY and CDR2 SVGAGI. The CDR3 spans 16 residues. Unmatched junction bases numbered 5, after V lost 2 bases and J lost 4 bases. CDR3 in DNA: TGTGCCAGCAGTTACGCTCCGACAGGGGGCGGAAACACCATATATTTT. Protein product: CASSYAPTGGGNTIYF.

The chain has TRBV5-6 and TRBJ1-1; D possibly corresponds to TRBD1 (5 bases). Trimming pared 4 bases from V and 5 bases from J, leaving 12 bases between. The CDR3 length is 13 residues. Germline CDR1 reads SGHDT; CDR2 reads YYEEEE. The CDR3 coding sequence is TGTGCCAGCAGCCTACAGGACGCTACTGAAGCTTTCTTT. Its translation: CASSLQDATEAFF.

This clone was recorded a few times. The rearrangement joins TRBV5-4 to TRBJ2-1; 8 bases line up with TRBD2. V lost 4 bases and J lost 2; bases outside the gene matches: 5. The CDR3 has 15 amino acids. Germline V gives CDR1 SGHNT, CDR2 YYREEE (reference sequence). The CDR3 is CASSGGTRTYNEQFF. The CDR3 coding sequence is TGTGCCAGCAGCGGAGGGACTAGAACCTACAATGAGCAGTTCTTC.

The gene calls are TRBV4-2 and TRBJ2-7, with 7 bases lining up with TRBD1. CDR1 is LGHNA, CDR2 YNFKEQ, per germline. J was trimmed by 0 bases and V by 4 bases; bases with no gene match: 6. This CDR3 is 15 amino acids long. The CDR3 is CASSPPWDSSYEQYF. The CDR3 DNA sequence: TGTGCCAGCAGCCCTCCGTGGGACAGCTCCTACGAGCAGTACTTC.